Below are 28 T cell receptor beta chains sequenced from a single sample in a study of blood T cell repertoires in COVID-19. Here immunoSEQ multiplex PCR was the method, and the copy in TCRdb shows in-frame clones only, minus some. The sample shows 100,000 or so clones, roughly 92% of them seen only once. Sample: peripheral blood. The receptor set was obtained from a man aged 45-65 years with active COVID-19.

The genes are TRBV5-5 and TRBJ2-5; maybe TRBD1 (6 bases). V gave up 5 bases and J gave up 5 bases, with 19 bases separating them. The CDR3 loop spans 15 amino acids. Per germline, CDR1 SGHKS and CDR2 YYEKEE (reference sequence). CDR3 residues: CASRLGAGDEETQYF. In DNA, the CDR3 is TGTGCCAGCAGGCTGGGGGCCGGGGATGAGGAGACCCAGTACTTC.

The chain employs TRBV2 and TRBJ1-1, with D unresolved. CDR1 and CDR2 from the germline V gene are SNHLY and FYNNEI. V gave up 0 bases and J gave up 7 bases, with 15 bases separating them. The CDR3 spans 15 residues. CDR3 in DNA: TGTGCCAGCAGTGAAGCGCGGGCAGGCAAATATGAAGCTTTCTTT. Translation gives CASSEARAGKYEAFF.

This CDR3 is CASSLDSGSSYNEQFF. CDR3 bases: TGTGCCAGCAGCTTAGATTCGGGGAGCTCCTACAATGAGCAGTTCTTC. The chain employs TRBV7-3 and TRBJ2-1; D is possibly TRBD2 (5 bases). Germline lookup yields CDR1 SGHTA and CDR2 FQGTGA. The CDR3 contains 16 residues. V lost 2 bases to trimming and J lost 0 bases, with 11 bases between them.

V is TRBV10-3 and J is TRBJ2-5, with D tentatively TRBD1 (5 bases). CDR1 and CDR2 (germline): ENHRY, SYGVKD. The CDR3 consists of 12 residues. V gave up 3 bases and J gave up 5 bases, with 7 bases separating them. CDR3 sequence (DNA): TGTGCCATCAGTGACAAGGGGGAGACCCAGTACTTC. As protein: CAISDKGETQYF.

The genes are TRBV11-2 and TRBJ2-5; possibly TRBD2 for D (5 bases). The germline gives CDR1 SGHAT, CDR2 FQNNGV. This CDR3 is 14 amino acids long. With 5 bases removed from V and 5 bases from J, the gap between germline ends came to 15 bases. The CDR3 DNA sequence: TGTGCCAGCAGCCCTAGCAGAGGGTTGGAGACCCAGTACTTC. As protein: CASSPSRGLETQYF.

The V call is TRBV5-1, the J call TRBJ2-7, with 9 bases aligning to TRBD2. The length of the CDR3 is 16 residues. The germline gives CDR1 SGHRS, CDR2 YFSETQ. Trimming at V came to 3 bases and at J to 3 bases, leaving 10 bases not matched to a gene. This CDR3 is CASSSVMASGNYEQYF. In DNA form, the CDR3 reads TGCGCCAGCAGCTCGGTAATGGCTAGCGGGAACTACGAGCAGTACTTC.

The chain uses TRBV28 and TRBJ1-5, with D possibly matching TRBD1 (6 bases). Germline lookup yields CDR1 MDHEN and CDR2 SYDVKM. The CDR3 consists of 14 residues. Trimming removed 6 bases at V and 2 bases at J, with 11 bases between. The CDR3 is CASSLGGGNQPQHF. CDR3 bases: TGTGCCAGCAGCCTAGGGGGGGGCAATCAGCCCCAGCATTTT.

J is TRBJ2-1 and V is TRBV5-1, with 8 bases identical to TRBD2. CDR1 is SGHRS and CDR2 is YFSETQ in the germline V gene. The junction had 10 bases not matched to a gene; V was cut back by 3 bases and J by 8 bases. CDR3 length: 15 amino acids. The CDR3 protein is CASSSTGTRTDEQFF. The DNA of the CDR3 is TGCGCCAGCAGCTCTACCGGGACTAGGACCGATGAGCAGTTCTTC.

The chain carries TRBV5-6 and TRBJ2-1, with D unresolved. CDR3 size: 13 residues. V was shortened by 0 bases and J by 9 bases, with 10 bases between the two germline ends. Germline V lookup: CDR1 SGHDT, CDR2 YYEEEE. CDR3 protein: CASSLALSVEQFF. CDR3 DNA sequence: TGTGCCAGCAGCTTGGCACTTTCGGTTGAGCAGTTCTTC.

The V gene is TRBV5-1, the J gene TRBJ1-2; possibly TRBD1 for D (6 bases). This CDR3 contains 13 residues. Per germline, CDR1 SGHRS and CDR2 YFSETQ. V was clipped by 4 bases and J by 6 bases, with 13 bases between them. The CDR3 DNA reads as TGCGCCAGCAGCCCGGACAGTATAAATGGCTACACCTTC. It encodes CASSPDSINGYTF.

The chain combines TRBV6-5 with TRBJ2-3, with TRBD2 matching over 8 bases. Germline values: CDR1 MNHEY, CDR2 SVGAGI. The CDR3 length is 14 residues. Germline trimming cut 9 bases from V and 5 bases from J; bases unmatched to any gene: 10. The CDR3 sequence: CASRRAGVGDTQYF. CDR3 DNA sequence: TGTGCCAGTCGAAGAGCGGGAGTTGGAGATACGCAGTATTTT.

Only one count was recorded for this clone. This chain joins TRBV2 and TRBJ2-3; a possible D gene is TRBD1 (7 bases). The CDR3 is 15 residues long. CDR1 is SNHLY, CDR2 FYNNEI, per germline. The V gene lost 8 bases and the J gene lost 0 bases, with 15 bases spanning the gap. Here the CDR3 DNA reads TGTGCCAGCGGGTCCCAGGGGGGTAGCACAGATACGCAGTATTTT. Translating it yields CASGSQGGSTDTQYF.

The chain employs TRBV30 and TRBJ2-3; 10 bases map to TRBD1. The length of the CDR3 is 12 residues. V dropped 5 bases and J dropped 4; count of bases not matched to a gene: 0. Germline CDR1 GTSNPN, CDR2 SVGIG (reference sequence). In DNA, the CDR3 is TGTGCCTGGGGACAGGGGGCAGATACGCAGTATTTT. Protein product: CAWGQGADTQYF. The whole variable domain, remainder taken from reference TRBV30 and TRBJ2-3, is SQTIHQWPATLVQPVGSPLSLECTVEGTSNPNLYWYRQAAGRGLQLLFYSVGIGQISSEVPQNLSASRPQDRQFILSSKKLLLSDSGFYLCAWGQGADTQYFGPGTRLTVL.

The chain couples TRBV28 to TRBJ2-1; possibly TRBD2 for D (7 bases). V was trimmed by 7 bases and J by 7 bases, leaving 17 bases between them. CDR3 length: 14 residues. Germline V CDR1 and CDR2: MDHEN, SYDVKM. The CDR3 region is CASTAGGGRNEQFF. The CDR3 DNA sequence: TGTGCCAGCACCGCTGGGGGCGGGAGAAATGAGCAGTTCTTC.

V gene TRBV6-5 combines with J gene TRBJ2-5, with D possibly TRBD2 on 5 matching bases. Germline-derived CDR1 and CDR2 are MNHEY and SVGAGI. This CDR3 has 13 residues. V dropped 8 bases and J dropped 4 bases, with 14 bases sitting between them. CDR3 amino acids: CASGMGEGETQYF. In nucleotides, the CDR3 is TGTGCCAGCGGCATGGGAGAGGGAGAGACCCAGTACTTC.

For the CDR3, the DNA is TGTGCCAGCACCCGACAGGGGATAGGGTATGGCTACACCTTC. Its translation: CASTRQGIGYGYTF. The chain carries TRBV11-2 and TRBJ1-2; TRBD1 agrees at 8 bases. Germline CDR1 and CDR2: SGHAT and FQNNGV. Trimming cost V 7 bases and J 5 bases; bases outside gene matches: 9. The CDR3 covers 14 residues.

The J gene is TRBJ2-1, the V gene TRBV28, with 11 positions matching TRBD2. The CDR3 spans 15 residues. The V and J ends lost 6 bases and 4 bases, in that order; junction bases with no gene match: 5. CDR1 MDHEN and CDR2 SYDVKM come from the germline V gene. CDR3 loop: CASSLAGGIYNEQFF. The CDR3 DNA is TGTGCCAGCAGCCTAGCGGGGGGAATTTACAATGAGCAGTTCTTC.

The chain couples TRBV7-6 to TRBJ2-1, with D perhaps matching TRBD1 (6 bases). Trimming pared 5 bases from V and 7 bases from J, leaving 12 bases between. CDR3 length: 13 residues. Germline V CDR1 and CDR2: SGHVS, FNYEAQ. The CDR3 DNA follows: TGTGCCAGCAGCCACCCTCAGGGGAATGAGCAGTTCTTC. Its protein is CASSHPQGNEQFF.

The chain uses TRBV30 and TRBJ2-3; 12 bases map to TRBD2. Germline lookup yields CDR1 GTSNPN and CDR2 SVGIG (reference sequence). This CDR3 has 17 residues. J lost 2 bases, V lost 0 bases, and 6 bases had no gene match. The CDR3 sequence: CAWSVKRLAGVTDTQYF. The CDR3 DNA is TGTGCCTGGAGTGTCAAGCGACTAGCGGGGGTCACAGATACGCAGTATTTT.

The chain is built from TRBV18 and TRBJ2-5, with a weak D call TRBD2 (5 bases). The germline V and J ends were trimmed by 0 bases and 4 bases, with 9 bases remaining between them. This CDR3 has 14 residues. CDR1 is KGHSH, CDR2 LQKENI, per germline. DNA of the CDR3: TGTGCCAGCTCACCACCAGCCAGCGGAGAGACCCAGTACTTC. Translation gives CASSPPASGETQYF.

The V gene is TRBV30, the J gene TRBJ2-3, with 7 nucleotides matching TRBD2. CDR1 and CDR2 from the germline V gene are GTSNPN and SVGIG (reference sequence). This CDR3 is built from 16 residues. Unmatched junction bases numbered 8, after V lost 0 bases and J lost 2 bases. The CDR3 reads CAWSVGASGYTDTQYF. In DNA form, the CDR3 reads TGTGCCTGGAGTGTAGGGGCTAGCGGTTACACAGATACGCAGTATTTT.

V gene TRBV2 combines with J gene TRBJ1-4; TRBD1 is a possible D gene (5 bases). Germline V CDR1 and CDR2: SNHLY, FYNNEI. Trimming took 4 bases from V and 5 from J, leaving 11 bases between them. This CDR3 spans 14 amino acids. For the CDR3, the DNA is TGTGCCAGCAGTGTTCAGGGTCAAAATGAAAAACTGTTTTTT. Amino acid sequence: CASSVQGQNEKLFF.

The DNA of the CDR3 is TGTGCCAGTAGTATCCAAATTCAAGAGACCCAGTACTTC. It translates to CASSIQIQETQYF. The rearrangement links TRBV19 to TRBJ2-5; D unclear. Germline V gene sequence: CDR1 LNHDA, CDR2 SQIVND (reference sequence). There are 13 residues in the CDR3. V was clipped by 3 bases and J by 2 bases, with 7 bases between them.

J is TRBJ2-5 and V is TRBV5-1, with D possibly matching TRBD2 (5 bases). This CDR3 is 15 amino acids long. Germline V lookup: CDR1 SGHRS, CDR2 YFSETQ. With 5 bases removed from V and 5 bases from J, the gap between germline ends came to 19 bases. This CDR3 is CASSGGLHRGETQYF. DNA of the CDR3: TGCGCCAGCAGTGGAGGCTTACACCGAGGGGAGACCCAGTACTTC.

The CDR3, as DNA: TGCGCCAGCAGCTTATATAGCACAGATACGCAGTATTTT. Protein: CASSLYSTDTQYF. This chain joins TRBV5-1 and TRBJ2-3, with D uncertain. The CDR3 totals 13 residues. The V gene's germline CDR1 is SGHRS and CDR2 YFSETQ. V gave up 2 bases and J gave up 0 bases, with 4 bases separating them.

In DNA form, the CDR3 reads TGTGCCACCAGCAAAGGGACAGGAGGCAATGGCTACACCTTC. Protein: CATSKGTGGNGYTF. The chain couples TRBV15 to TRBJ1-2, with 8 bases matching TRBD1. The CDR3 consists of 14 residues. Germline V gene sequence: CDR1 LNHNV, CDR2 YYDKDF (reference sequence). The V segment lost 4 bases and the J segment 6 bases; nucleotides outside the gene matches: 7.

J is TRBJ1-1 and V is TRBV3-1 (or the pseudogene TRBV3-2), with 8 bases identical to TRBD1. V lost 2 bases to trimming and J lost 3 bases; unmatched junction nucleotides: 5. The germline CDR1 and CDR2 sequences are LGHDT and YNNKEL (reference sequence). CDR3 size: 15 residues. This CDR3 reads CASSQLQTGDTEAFF. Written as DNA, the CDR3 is TGTGCCAGCAGCCAACTACAGACAGGGGACACTGAAGCTTTCTTT.

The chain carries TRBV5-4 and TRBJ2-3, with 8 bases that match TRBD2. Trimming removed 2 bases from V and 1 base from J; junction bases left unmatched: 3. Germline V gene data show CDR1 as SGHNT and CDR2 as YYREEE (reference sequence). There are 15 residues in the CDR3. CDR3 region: CASSFLTSGTDTQYF. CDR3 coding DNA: TGTGCCAGCAGCTTCTTGACTAGCGGCACAGATACGCAGTATTTT. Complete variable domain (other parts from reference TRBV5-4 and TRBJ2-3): ETGVTQSPTHLIKTRGQQVTLRCSSQSGHNTVSWYQQALGQGPQFIFQYYREEENGRGNFPPRFSGLQFPNYSSELNVNALELDDSALYLCASSFLTSGTDTQYFGPGTRLTVL.